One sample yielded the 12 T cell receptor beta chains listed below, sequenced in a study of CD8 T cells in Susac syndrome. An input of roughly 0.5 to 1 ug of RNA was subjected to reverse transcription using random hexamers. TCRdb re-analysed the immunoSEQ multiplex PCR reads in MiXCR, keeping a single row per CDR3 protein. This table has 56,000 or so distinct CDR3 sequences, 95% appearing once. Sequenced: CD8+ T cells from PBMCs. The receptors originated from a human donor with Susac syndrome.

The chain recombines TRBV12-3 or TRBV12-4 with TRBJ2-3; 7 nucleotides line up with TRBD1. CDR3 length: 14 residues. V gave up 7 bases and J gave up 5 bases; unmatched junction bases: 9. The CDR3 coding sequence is TGTGCCAGCATCTCAGACAGGGCTAAAGATACGCAGTATTTT. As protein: CASISDRAKDTQYF.

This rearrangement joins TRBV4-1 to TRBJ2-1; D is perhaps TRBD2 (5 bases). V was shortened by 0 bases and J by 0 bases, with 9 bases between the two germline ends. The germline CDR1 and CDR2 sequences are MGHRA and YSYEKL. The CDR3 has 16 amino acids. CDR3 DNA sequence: TGCGCCAGCAGCCAAGAGACGGGGAGCTCCTACAATGAGCAGTTCTTC. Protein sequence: CASSQETGSSYNEQFF.

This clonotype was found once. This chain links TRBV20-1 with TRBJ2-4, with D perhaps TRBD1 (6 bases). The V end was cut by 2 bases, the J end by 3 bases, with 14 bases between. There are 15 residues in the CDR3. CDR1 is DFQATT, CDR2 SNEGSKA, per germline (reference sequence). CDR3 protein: CSARRSGDGKNIQYF. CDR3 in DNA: TGCAGTGCTAGAAGGTCAGGGGACGGCAAAAACATTCAGTACTTC.

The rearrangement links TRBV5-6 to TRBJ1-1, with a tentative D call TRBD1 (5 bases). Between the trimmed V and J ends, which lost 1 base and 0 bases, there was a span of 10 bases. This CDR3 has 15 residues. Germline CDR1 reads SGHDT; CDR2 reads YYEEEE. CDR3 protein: CASSLPGLMNTEAFF. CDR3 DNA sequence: TGTGCCAGCAGCTTGCCGGGACTCATGAACACTGAAGCTTTCTTT.

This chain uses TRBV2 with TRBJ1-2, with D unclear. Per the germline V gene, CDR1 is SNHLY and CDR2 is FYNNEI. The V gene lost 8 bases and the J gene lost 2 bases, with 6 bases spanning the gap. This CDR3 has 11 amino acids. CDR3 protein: CASAQNYGYTF. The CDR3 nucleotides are TGTGCCAGCGCCCAAAACTATGGCTACACCTTC.

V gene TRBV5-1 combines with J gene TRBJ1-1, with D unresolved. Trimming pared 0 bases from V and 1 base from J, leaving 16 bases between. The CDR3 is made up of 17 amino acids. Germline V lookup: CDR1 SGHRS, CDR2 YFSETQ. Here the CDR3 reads CASSLAVVGHSNTEAFF. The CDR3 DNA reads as TGCGCCAGCAGCTTGGCCGTGGTAGGTCACTCGAACACTGAAGCTTTCTTT.

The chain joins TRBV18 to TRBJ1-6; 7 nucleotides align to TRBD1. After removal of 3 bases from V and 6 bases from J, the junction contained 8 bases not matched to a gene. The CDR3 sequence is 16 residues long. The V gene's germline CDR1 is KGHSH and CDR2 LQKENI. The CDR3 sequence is CASSPPEGASNSPLHF. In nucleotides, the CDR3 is TGTGCCAGCTCACCCCCAGAGGGGGCAAGTAATTCACCCCTCCACTTT.

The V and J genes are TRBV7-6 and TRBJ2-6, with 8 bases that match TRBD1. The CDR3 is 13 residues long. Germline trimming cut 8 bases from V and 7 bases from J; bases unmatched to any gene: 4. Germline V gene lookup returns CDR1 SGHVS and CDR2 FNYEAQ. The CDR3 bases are TGTGCCAGCGGACAGGGCCTAGCCAACGTCCTGACTTTC. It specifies CASGQGLANVLTF.

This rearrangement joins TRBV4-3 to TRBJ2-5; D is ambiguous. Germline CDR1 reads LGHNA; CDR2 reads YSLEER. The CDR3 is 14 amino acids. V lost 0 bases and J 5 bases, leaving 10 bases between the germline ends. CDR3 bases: TGCGCCAGCAGCCAAGATCCCCTCTGGGAGACCCAGTACTTC. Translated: CASSQDPLWETQYF.

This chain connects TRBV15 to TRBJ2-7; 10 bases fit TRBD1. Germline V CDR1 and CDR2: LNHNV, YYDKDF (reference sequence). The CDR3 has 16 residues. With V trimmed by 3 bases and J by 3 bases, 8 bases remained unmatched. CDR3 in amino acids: CATSRARTGGVYEQYF. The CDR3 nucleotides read TGTGCCACCAGCAGGGCCCGGACAGGGGGTGTCTACGAGCAGTACTTC.

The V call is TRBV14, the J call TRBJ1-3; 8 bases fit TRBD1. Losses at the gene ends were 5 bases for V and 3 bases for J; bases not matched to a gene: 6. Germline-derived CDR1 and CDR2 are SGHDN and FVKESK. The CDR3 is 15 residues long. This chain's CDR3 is CASSAGTGFGNTIYF. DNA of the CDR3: TGTGCCAGCAGCGCCGGGACAGGTTTTGGAAACACCATATATTTT.

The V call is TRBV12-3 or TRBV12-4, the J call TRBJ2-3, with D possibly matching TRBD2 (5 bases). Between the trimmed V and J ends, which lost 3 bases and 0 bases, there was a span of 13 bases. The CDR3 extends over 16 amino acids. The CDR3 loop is CASSFRGLLSTDTQYF. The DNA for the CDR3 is TGTGCCAGCAGTTTCCGTGGACTCCTTAGCACAGATACGCAGTATTTT.